These T cell receptor beta chains were read from a single sample in a study of T cells in Graves' hyperthyroidism and ophthalmopathy. TCRdb re-analysed the multiplex PCR reads in MiXCR, keeping a single row per CDR3 protein. The sample holds under 400,000 distinct CDR3 sequences, around 23% seen once. Sequences were obtained from blood. The receptors stem from a woman aged 50 to 60 with Graves' hyperthyroidism. CDR3s include the opening cysteine and the closing phenylalanine or tryptophan. Fields, in order: clone size, V gene, CDR3 protein. Clone size, where shown, is once, few, many, or a class for clones that have expanded.

>many|TRBV3-1
CASSPLTSGRGADTQYF
>NA|TRBV3-1
CASSQDPAGANYGYTF
>few|TRBV30
CAWSQPRGRQPQHF
>many|TRBV28
CASSLGQVGTDTQYF
>many|TRBV27
CASSLRGGLAGAGYEQYF
>many|TRBV7-2
CASSLDLREGAETQYF
>many|TRBV11-2
CASSSAPNEQFF
>many|TRBV5-1
CASSSGVSGEQPQHF
>NA|TRBV7-9
CASSSGGQGNQPQHF
>few|TRBV27
CASSLLAGVTYEQYF
>many|TRBV20-1
CSASPGLAGSPGSADTQYF
>many|TRBV4-1
CASSQGEGTSGGNEQFF
>many|TRBV9
CASSAARLGTGELFF
>few|TRBV10-3
CAIRTSGKETQYF
>few|TRBV19
CASSQQPGGPQETQYF
>many|TRBV11-2
CASSLDHPDRVATPNTGELFF
>many|TRBV5-1
CASSEGGQPQHF
>many|TRBV5-1
CASSVPGQGVEAFF
>many|TRBV12-5
CASGSSGNYGYTF
>NA|TRBV7-9
CASSLDAGGLETQYF
>many|TRBV6-1
CASGRQGNTEAFF
>many|TRBV12-3/TRBV12-4
CASSLVRGAGELFF
>few|TRBV25-1
CASSEYRTPGEQYF
>NA|TRBV19
CASTGADTQYF
>many|TRBV12-3/TRBV12-4
CASSYGHNTEAFF